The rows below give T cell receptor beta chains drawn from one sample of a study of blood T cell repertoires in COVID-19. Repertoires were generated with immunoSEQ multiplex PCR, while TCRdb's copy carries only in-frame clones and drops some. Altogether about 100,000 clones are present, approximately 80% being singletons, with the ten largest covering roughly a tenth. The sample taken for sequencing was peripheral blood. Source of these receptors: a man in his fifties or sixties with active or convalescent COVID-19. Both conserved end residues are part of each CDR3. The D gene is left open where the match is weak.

CASSLYYPETAGELFF | - | TRBJ2-2 | TRBV7-8
CASSLRLAGGTNTGELFF | TRBD2 | TRBJ2-2 | TRBV11-2
CASSSGTGNTIYF | TRBD1 | TRBJ1-3 | TRBV7-9
CASTLGQPSTPYGYTF | TRBD1 | TRBJ1-2 | TRBV19
CAIGLAGGGTDTQYF | TRBD2 | TRBJ2-3 | TRBV2
CASSPWTIRGETQYF | TRBD1 | TRBJ2-5 | TRBV18
CASSTGTGGGRAKNIQYF | TRBD1 | TRBJ2-4 | TRBV27
CASSRLAGGNEQFF | TRBD2 | TRBJ2-1 | TRBV18
CASRLGGRGDNEQFF | - | TRBJ2-1 | TRBV12-2
CASSQDSGGYTGELFF | TRBD2 | TRBJ2-2 | TRBV4-3
CASSRAYETRGNTIYF | - | TRBJ1-3 | TRBV18
CASSSGGAGRQYF | - | TRBJ2-3 | TRBV4-1
CASRGPGHRTYEQYF | - | TRBJ2-7 | TRBV11-2
CASSEAQGTEAFF | - | TRBJ1-1 | TRBV6-1
CASCDSYRGLGNQPQHF | - | TRBJ1-5 | TRBV16
CATSLAVNTGELFF | TRBD2 | TRBJ2-2 | TRBV15
CASSDGGGSNQPQHF | - | TRBJ1-5 | TRBV2
CAWSVLIGRAKTNTGELFF | TRBD2 | TRBJ2-2 | TRBV30
CASSPDFLRTNEKLFF | - | TRBJ1-4 | TRBV5-1
CASRLDRGYEQFF | TRBD1 | TRBJ2-1 | TRBV5-1
CASSRAATSYEQYF | - | TRBJ2-7 | TRBV7-2
CASSMDRGLSEAFF | TRBD1 | TRBJ1-1 | TRBV2
CASSSRGGYYGYTF | - | TRBJ1-2 | TRBV27
CASSLAEGGRSPLHF | - | TRBJ1-6 | TRBV7-6
CASSPPGNEQFF | - | TRBJ2-1 | TRBV7-9
CATSEEGLAYNEQFF | TRBD2 | TRBJ2-1 | TRBV24-1
CASSFPDRTYEQYF | - | TRBJ2-7 | TRBV28
CASSGVAGGWGQETQYF | TRBD2 | TRBJ2-5 | TRBV5-4
CSARAGGPNEQFF | TRBD2 | TRBJ2-1 | TRBV29-1
CATSRRGTSGRARNEQFF | TRBD2 | TRBJ2-1 | TRBV15
CSVGTGGPYNEQFF | TRBD2 | TRBJ2-1 | TRBV29-1
CASRRQGARAGELFF | TRBD1 | TRBJ2-2 | TRBV28
CASSPSYEQYF | - | TRBJ2-7 | TRBV9
CASSKDRGITDTQYF | TRBD1 | TRBJ2-3 | TRBV5-4
CASSLLGRTGGETQYF | - | TRBJ2-5 | TRBV6-2/TRBV6-3
CASANRVDEKLFF | - | TRBJ1-4 | TRBV18
CSASLGPLDTEAFF | - | TRBJ1-1 | TRBV20-1
CASSVGGGRADEQFF | TRBD2 | TRBJ2-1 | TRBV7-9
CASSLATRLAESTDTQYF | TRBD2 | TRBJ2-3 | TRBV5-8
CAISETGVRQPQHF | TRBD1 | TRBJ1-5 | TRBV10-3
CAGRAGTTDTQYF | TRBD2 | TRBJ2-3 | TRBV2
CASSPGHRNTGELFF | - | TRBJ2-2 | TRBV11-3
CASSALSGASYEQYF | - | TRBJ2-7 | TRBV11-2
CASSLQLYNEKLFF | - | TRBJ1-4 | TRBV14
CASSLGGSMGTEAFF | - | TRBJ1-1 | TRBV4-1
CASSLGQGISYNEQFF | TRBD1 | TRBJ2-1 | TRBV5-8
CASSAATGADSYEQYF | TRBD1 | TRBJ2-7 | TRBV19
CASSLDFGKWYF | - | TRBJ2-7 | TRBV11-3
CASSSTSSYEQYF | - | TRBJ2-7 | TRBV27
CASSIRQGNNEQFF | TRBD1 | TRBJ2-1 | TRBV5-1
CASSESGINTEAFF | - | TRBJ1-1 | TRBV25-1
CASSFGLARILTDTQYF | TRBD2 | TRBJ2-3 | TRBV4-1
CAWTGGAGELFF | TRBD1 | TRBJ2-2 | TRBV30
CATSSGTYEQYF | - | TRBJ2-7 | TRBV6-5
CASSFQGLPNEQYF | - | TRBJ2-7 | TRBV28
CASSQDEGGRQPQHF | - | TRBJ1-5 | TRBV4-1
CASSTTGHLSGNTIYF | - | TRBJ1-3 | TRBV19
CASSFRESGGNEQFF | TRBD1 | TRBJ2-1 | TRBV28
CASSLSGGPYEQYF | TRBD2 | TRBJ2-7 | TRBV6-5